Listed below are T cell receptor beta chains from one sample, sequenced in a study of long-term antiretroviral therapy in people with HIV. Using immunoSEQ multiplex PCR, the repertoire was profiled, and TCRdb retains in-frame clones only, with some absent. The top ten hold around 19% of the sample, which has 14,000 or so clones, roughly four fifths seen once. The source material was unsorted PBMCs, sampled just before starting antiretroviral therapy. Source of these receptors: a man in his forties with HIV. Both conserved end residues are part of each CDR3. Each record gives: V gene, D gene, J gene, clone size, CDR3 protein, CDR3 DNA. D genes are given only for firm matches. The size field is filled for only some rows; it gives once, few, many or a size class.

TRBV6-6,.,TRBJ1-2,.,CASSYSKGTYGYTF,TGTGCCAGCAGTTACTCGAAGGGTACCTATGGCTACACCTTC
TRBV11-2,.,TRBJ1-2,.,CASSSLSGWGDGYTF,TGTGCCAGCAGCTCGCTATCTGGATGGGGAGATGGCTACACCTTC
TRBV14,TRBD2,TRBJ2-4,.,CASSQDLRGSGKETKNIQYF,TGTGCCAGCAGCCAAGATCTAAGGGGTAGCGGGAAGGAAACCAAAAACATTCAGTACTTC
TRBV6-4,.,TRBJ2-7,.,CASSDSNRAAYEQYF,TGTGCCAGCAGTGACTCGAACAGGGCCGCCTACGAGCAGTACTTC
TRBV5-1,.,TRBJ1-3,.,CASSLGASGNTIYF,TGCGCCAGCAGCTTGGGCGCATCTGGAAACACCATATATTTT
TRBV5-1,.,TRBJ2-7,.,CASSLLDGTYEQYF,TGCGCCAGCAGCTTGTTAGACGGCACCTACGAGCAGTACTTC
TRBV29-1,.,TRBJ1-2,.,CSVCRDPANYGYTF,TGCAGCGTTTGTAGGGACCCAGCTAACTATGGCTACACCTTC
TRBV7-9,.,TRBJ2-6,.,CASSISSSGANVLTF,TGTGCCAGCAGCATCAGTAGCTCTGGGGCCAACGTCCTGACTTTC
TRBV14,.,TRBJ2-7,.,CASSQGGQAARRYEQYF,TGTGCCAGCAGCCAAGGGGGTCAGGCGGCTCGTCGCTACGAGCAGTACTTC
TRBV6-6,TRBD1,TRBJ1-2,.,CASTRNHRGGNGYTF,TGTGCCAGCACCCGAAACCACAGGGGGGGAAATGGCTACACCTTC
TRBV13,TRBD1,TRBJ2-1,.,CASSPQGASIKYEQFF,TGTGCCAGCAGCCCCCAGGGGGCATCCATCAAGTATGAGCAGTTCTTC
TRBV5-4,.,TRBJ2-5,.,CASSIDRSETQYF,TGTGCCAGCAGCATAGACAGGTCGGAGACCCAGTACTTC
TRBV7-2,.,TRBJ1-5,.,CASSLGENQPQHF,TGTGCCAGCAGCTTAGGGGAGAATCAGCCCCAGCATTTT
TRBV10-2,TRBD2,TRBJ2-1,.,CASSVSGTPYNEQFF,TGCGCCAGCAGTGTTAGCGGGACCCCTTACAATGAGCAGTTCTTC
TRBV7-6,TRBD1,TRBJ2-1,.,CASSLVRGTGDSYNEQFF,TGTGCCAGCAGCTTAGTGCGGGGGACAGGGGACTCCTACAATGAGCAGTTCTTC
TRBV6-1,.,TRBJ2-7,.,CASSESRLGNEQYF,TGTGCCAGCAGTGAATCCAGACTGGGGAACGAGCAGTACTTC
TRBV4-1,.,TRBJ1-4,.,CASSQDGQLSNEKLFF,TGCGCCAGCAGCCAAGATGGACAGCTCTCTAATGAAAAACTGTTTTTT
TRBV4-1,.,TRBJ2-3,.,CASSPPSEGTQYF,TGCGCCAGCAGCCCCCCTTCCGAGGGTACGCAGTATTTT
TRBV11-1,TRBD1,TRBJ1-2,.,CASSPVGTGRNYGYTF,TGTGCCAGCAGCCCTGTCGGGACAGGGAGAAACTATGGCTACACCTTC
TRBV5-6,TRBD1,TRBJ1-5,.,CASSIRDRGDQPQHF,TGTGCCAGCAGCATACGGGACAGGGGGGATCAGCCCCAGCATTTT
TRBV30,.,TRBJ2-1,.,CAWSPYIGNEQFF,TGTGCCTGGAGCCCCTACATAGGCAATGAGCAGTTCTTC
TRBV14,TRBD1,TRBJ2-3,.,CASSQGATGADTQYF,TGTGCCAGCAGCCAAGGGGCCACAGGGGCAGATACGCAGTATTTT
TRBV6-5,.,TRBJ1-2,.,CASRDKGSYTF,TGTGCCAGCCGGGACAAGGGCAGCTACACCTTC
TRBV18,TRBD2,TRBJ2-3,.,CASSPPTVAGYTDTQYF,TGTGCCAGCTCACCACCGACGGTAGCGGGGTACACAGATACGCAGTATTTT
TRBV19,.,TRBJ1-5,.,CASSEGRSNQPQHF,TGTGCCAGTAGCGAAGGGAGGAGCAATCAGCCCCAGCATTTT
TRBV7-2,.,TRBJ2-1,.,CASSLVAEMGQFF,TGTGCCAGCAGCTTAGTTGCGGAGATGGGGCAGTTCTTC
TRBV11-3,.,TRBJ1-1,.,CASSPSQGNTEAFF,TGTGCCAGCAGCCCGTCACAGGGTAACACTGAAGCTTTCTTT
TRBV9,.,TRBJ2-6,.,CASSDRVFGANVLTF,TGTGCCAGCTCAGACCGGGTTTTTGGGGCCAACGTCCTGACTTTC
TRBV30,TRBD2,TRBJ2-7,.,CAWSRTSSYEQYF,TGTGCCTGGAGTCGGACTAGCTCCTACGAGCAGTACTTC
TRBV4-2,.,TRBJ1-2,once,CASSQDLLTAYGYTF,TGTGCCAGCAGCCAAGATCTGCTGACAGCCTATGGCTACACCTTC
TRBV2,.,TRBJ1-1,.,CASSVQFDRAFF,TGTGCCAGCAGTGTTCAATTTGACAGAGCTTTCTTT
TRBV7-9,.,TRBJ2-7,once,CASSLVDSSYGSYEQYF,TGTGCCAGCAGCTTAGTGGACAGTTCTTACGGCTCCTACGAGCAGTACTTC